This T cell receptor beta chain originates from a study of CD8 T cells in Susac syndrome. V lost 6 bases, J lost 6 bases, and 4 bases stayed unmatched. The CDR3 is 13 amino acids. Per germline, CDR1 DFQATT and CDR2 SNEGSKA (reference sequence). An input of 0.5 to 1 ug of RNA was subjected to reverse transcription using random hexamers. TCRdb processed the immunoSEQ multiplex PCR reads anew with MiXCR; each CDR3 protein has one entry. The sample holds approximately 210,000 distinct CDR3 sequences, around 95% seen once. This sequence originates from a human donor with multiple sclerosis. The sample consisted of CD4+ T cells from PBMCs. V usage is TRBV20-1 and J usage is TRBJ2-7, with 14 bases lining up with TRBD2. CDR3 protein: CSAETSGRAEQYF. For the CDR3, the DNA is TGCAGTGCCGAGACTAGCGGGAGGGCCGAGCAGTACTTC.